The source of this T cell receptor beta chain is a study of T cells after yellow fever vaccination. Broader study findings: In post-booster samples, most primary-vaccination clones reappeared (under 98% CD4, about 91% CD8). The study found a weaker secondary response that peaked faster, day 5 versus 15.

In this sample, this clonotype turned up a few times. Antigen unknown. TCRdb analysed the 5' RACE reads with MiXCR anew, one entry per CDR3 protein. The sample carries under 250,000 distinct CDR3 sequences, roughly 7.2% recorded once. Germline-derived CDR1 and CDR2 are ENHRY and SYGVKD. Trimming left V 0 bases short and J 4 bases short, with 4 bases between. This CDR3 spans 14 amino acids. J is TRBJ2-6 and V is TRBV10-3; unclear D gene. The source of this sequence is a man aged 25-40 years who received the YFV17D yellow fever vaccine. Here the sequenced sample was CD4+ T cells sorted from PBMCs, taken 15 days after the yellow fever booster vaccination. CDR3 in amino acids: CAISESAGANVLTF. The CDR3 nucleotides read TGTGCCATCAGTGAGTCGGCCGGGGCCAACGTCCTGACTTTC.